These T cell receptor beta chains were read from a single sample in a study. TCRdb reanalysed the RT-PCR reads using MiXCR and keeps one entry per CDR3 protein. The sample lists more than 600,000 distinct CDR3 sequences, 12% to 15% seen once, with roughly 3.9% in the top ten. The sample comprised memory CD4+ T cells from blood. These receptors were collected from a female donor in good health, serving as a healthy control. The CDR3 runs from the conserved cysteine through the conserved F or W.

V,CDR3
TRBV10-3,CAISEPLGSNYGYTF
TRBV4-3,CASSQDMGGTGELFF
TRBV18,CASSRSTDTEAFF
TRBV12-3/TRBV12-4,CATRSGNYNEQFF
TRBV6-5,CATRGTNYGYTF
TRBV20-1,CSASLYNSPLHF
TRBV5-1,CASSLSGGAYNEQFF
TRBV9,CASSPPTDTEAFF
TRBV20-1,CSLRGAHEQYF
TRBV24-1,CATSDSSSATDEQFF
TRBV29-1,CSVGGQGKEPQHF
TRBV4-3,CASSQVGTGVMNEQFF
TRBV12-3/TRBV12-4,CASSRQGIYEQYF
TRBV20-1,CSARATSRSYNEQFF
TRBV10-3,CAISEANKGEQYF
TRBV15,CATSPGGYGYTF
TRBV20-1,CSARATRYYESSSYNEQFF
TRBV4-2,CASSQAGTVMREQYF
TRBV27,CASKPTSGNAWDTQYF
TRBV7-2,CASSFQVDGELFF
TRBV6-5,CASSYSIWSLGGYTF
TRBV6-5,CASSPRLFFGSNQPQHF